The sequence of this TCR beta chain was determined in a study of technical replicates of blood from a handful of donors. CDR1 MDHEN and CDR2 SYDVKM come from the germline V gene. The CDR3 is 13 amino acids. V was shortened by 5 bases and J by 5 bases, with 12 bases between the two germline ends. Sequencing used immunoSEQ multiplex PCR; TCRdb keeps in-frame clones, though not all of them. The table shows 70,000 to 95,000 clones, with 97% occurring only once. This sequence joins TRBV28 and TRBJ1-1; D is unclear. The sample consisted of T cells isolated from PBMCs. The receptor was derived from a human donor in good health. DNA of the CDR3: TGTGCCAGCAGTAAAGGCGGGCTAACTGAAGCTTTCTTT. Encoded protein: CASSKGGLTEAFF.